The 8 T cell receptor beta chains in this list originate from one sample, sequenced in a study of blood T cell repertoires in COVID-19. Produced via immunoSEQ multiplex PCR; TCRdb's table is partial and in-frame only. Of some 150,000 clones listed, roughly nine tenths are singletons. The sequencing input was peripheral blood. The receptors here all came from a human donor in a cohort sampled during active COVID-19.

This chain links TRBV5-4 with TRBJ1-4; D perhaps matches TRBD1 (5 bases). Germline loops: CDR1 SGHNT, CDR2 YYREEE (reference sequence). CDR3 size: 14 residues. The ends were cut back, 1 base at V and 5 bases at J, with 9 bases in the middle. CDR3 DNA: TGTGCCAGCAGCTTGCCGGGGGGGAATGAAAAACTGTTTTTT. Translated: CASSLPGGNEKLFF.

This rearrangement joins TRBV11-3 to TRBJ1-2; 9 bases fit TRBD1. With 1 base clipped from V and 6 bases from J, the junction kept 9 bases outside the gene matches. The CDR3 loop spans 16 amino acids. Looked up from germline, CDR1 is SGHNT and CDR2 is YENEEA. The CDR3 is CASSLGTGGRADGYTF. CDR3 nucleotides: TGTGCCAGCAGCTTAGGAACAGGGGGCAGGGCCGATGGCTACACCTTC. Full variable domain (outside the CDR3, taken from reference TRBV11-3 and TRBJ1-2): EAGVVQSPRYKIIEKKQPVAFWCNPISGHNTLYWYLQNLGQGPELLIRYENEEAVDDSQLPKDRFSAERLKGVDSTLKIQPAELGDSAVYLCASSLGTGGRADGYTFGSGTRLTVV.

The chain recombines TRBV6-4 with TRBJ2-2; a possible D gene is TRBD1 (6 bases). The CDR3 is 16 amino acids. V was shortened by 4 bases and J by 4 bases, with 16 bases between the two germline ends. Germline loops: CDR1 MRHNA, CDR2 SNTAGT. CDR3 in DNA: TGTGCCAGCAGTGGTCTAGCAGGGGCCACCACCGGGGAGCTGTTTTTT. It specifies CASSGLAGATTGELFF.

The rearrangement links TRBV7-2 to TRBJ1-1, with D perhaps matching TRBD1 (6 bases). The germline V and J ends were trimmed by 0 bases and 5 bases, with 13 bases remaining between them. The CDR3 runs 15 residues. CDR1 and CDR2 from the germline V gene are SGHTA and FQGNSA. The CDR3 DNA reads TGTGCCAGCAGCTTAGCTCAGGGGCGTTGGACTGAAGCTTTCTTT. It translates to CASSLAQGRWTEAFF.

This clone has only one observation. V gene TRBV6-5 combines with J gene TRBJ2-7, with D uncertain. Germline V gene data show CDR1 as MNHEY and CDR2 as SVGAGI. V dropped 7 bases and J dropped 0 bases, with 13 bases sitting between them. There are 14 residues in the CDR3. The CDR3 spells CASTLIGSSYEQYF. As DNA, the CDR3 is TGTGCCAGCACCCTGATTGGTAGCTCCTACGAGCAGTACTTC.

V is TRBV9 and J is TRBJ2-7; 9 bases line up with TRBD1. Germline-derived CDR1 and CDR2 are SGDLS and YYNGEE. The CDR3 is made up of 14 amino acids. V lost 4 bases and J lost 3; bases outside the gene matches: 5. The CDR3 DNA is TGTGCCAGCAGCTACGGACAGGGGAGCTACGAGCAGTACTTC. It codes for CASSYGQGSYEQYF.

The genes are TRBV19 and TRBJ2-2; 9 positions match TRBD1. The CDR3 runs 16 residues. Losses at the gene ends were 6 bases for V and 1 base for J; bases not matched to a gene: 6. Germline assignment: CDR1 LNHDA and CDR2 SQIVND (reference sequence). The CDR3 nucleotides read TGTGCCAGTAGCTCACAGGGGGCGGTGAACACCGGGGAGCTGTTTTTT. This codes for CASSSQGAVNTGELFF.

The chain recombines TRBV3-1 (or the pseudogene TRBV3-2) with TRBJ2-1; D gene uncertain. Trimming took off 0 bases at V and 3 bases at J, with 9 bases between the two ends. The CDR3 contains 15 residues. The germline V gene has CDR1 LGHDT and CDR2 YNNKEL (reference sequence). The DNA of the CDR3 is TGTGCCAGCAGCCAAGATTCATCCTACTACAATGAGCAGTTCTTC. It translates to CASSQDSSYYNEQFF.